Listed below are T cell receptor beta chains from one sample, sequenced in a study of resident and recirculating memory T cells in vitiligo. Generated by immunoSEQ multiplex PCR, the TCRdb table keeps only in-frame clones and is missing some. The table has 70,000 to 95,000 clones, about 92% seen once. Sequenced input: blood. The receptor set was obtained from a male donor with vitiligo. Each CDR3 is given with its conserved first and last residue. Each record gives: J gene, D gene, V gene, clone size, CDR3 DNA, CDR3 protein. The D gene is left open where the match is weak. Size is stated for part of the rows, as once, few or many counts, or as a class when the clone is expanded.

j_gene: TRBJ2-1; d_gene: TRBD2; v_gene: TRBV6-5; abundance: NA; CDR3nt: TGTGCCAGCAGTTACTCGGTTAGCGGGAGTGGTGAGCAGTTCTTC; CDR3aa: CASSYSVSGSGEQFF
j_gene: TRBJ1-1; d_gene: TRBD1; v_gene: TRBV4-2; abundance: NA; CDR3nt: TGTGCCAGCAGCCAAGATGCACAGGGGGTGTTAGCTTTCTTT; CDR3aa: CASSQDAQGVLAFF
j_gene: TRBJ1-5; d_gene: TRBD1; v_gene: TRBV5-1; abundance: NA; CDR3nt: TGCGCCAGCAGCTTACTACCGGGACAGGGAAGCAATCAGCCCCAGCATTTT; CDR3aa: CASSLLPGQGSNQPQHF
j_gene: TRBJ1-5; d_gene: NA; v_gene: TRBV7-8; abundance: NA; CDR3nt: TGTGCCAGCAGCTTAGGCCCGGGGATCAGCAATCAGCCCCAGCATTTT; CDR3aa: CASSLGPGISNQPQHF
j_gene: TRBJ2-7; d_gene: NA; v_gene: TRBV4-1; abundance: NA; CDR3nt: TGCGCCAGCAGCCAACCCCTGGTGAGGTTTTCCGAGCAGTACTTC; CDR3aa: CASSQPLVRFSEQYF
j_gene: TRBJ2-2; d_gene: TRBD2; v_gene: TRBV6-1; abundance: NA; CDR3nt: TGTGCCAGCGGACTCGGGACTAGGGGGACCGGGGAGCTGTTTTTT; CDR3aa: CASGLGTRGTGELFF
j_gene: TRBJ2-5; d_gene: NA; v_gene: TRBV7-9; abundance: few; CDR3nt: TGTGCCAGCAGCTCGCCTCAAGAGGAGACCCAGTACTTC; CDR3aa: CASSSPQEETQYF
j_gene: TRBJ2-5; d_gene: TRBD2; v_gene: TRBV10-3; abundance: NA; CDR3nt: TGTGCCGCCACTAGCGGGAGGGGAGAGACCCAGTACTTC; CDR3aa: CAATSGRGETQYF
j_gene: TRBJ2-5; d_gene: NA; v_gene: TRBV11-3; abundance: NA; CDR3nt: TGTGCCAGCAGCTCGAACCGGGACACACAAGAGACCCAGTACTTC; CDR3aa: CASSSNRDTQETQYF
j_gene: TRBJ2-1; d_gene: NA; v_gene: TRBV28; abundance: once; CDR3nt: TGTGCCAGCTTCTCCTTGGGCGCCGACGGTCACAATGAGCAGTTCTTC; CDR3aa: CASFSLGADGHNEQFF
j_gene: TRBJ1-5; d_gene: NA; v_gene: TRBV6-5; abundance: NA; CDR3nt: TGTGCCAGCAGTTACTCTCCCCTTGGAGGGCCCCAGCATTTT; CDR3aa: CASSYSPLGGPQHF
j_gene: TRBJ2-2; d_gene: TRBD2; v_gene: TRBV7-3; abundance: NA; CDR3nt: TGTGCCAGCAGCCTCCCCGGGACTAGCGGGTACACCGGGGAGCTGTTTTTT; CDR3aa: CASSLPGTSGYTGELFF
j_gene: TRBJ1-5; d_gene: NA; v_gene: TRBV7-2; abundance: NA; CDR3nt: TGTGCCAGCAGCTTAGGCGGTGGCAATCAGCCCCAGCATTTT; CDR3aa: CASSLGGGNQPQHF
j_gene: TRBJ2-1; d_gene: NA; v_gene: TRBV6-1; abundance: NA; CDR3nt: TGTGCCAGCAGTGAAGGTCTGATATTTAGTGAGCAGTTCTTC; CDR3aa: CASSEGLIFSEQFF
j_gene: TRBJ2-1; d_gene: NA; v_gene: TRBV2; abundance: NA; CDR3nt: TGTGCCAGCAGTGGAGATCAGACAGGTTTCTCCTACAATGAGCAGTTCTTC; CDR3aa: CASSGDQTGFSYNEQFF
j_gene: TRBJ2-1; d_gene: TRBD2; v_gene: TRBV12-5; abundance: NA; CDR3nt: TGTGCTAGTGTTGGGGGACTAGCGGTGTTCTACAATGAGCAGTTCTTC; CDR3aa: CASVGGLAVFYNEQFF
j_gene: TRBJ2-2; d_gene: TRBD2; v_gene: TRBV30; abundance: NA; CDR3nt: TGTGCCTGGAGTTTAGCGGGAGCAAACACCGGGGAGCTGTTTTTT; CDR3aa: CAWSLAGANTGELFF
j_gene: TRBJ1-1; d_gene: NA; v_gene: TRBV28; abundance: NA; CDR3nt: TGTGCCAGCAGTCCAGGACAGACGAACACTGAAGCTTTCTTT; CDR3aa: CASSPGQTNTEAFF
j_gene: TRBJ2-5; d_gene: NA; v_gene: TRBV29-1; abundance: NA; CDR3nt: TGCAGCGTTGAAGACACAGCTCAGACCCAGTACTTC; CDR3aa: CSVEDTAQTQYF
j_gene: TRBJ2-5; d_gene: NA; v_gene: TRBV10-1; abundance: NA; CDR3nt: TGCGCCAGCAGTTTAGCTCGAGAGACCCAGTACTTC; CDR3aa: CASSLARETQYF
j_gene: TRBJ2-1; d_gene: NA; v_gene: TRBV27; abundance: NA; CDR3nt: TGTGCCAGCGCGTTTTATCGTGCCAACAATGAGCAGTTCTTC; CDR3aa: CASAFYRANNEQFF
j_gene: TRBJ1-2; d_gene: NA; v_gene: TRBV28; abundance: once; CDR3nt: TGTGCCAGCAGACCGGACAGTCCACCCTATGGCTACACCTTC; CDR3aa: CASRPDSPPYGYTF
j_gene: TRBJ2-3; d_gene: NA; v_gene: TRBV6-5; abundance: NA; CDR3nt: TGTGCCAGCGGTATGGGGCACACAGATACGCAGTATTTT; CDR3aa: CASGMGHTDTQYF
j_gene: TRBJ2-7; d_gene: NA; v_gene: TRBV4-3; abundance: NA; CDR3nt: TGCGCCAGCAGCCAAGAAGGGGCAGGGGCCTACGAGCAGTACTTC; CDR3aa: CASSQEGAGAYEQYF
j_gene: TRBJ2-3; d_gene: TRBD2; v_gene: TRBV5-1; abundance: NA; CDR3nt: TGCGCCAGCCGGGCGGCGGGAGGGAGCACAGATACGCAGTATTTT; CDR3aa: CASRAAGGSTDTQYF
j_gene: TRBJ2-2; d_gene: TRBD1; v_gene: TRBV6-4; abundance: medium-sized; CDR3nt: TGTGCCAGCAGTGACTCCGGGACAGGGGGCACCGGGGAGCTGTTTTTT; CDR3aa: CASSDSGTGGTGELFF
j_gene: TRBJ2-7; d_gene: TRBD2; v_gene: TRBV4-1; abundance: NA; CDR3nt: TGCGCCAGCAGCCAAGATTTCGTGGGACTAGCGGGAGGGCGCGAGCAGTACTTC; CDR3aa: CASSQDFVGLAGGREQYF
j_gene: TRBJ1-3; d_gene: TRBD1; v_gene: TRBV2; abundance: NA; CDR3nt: TGTGCCAGCAGACCGGGACAGGGGGCGATTGACACCATATATTTT; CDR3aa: CASRPGQGAIDTIYF
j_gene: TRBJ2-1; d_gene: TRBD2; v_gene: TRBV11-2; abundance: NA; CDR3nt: TGTGCCAGCAGCTTAGATGTGGCAGCGGGGAGCAATGAGCAGTTCTTC; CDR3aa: CASSLDVAAGSNEQFF
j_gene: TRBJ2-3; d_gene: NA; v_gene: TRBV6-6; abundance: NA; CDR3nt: TGTGCCAGCACCTCCCCGGGGGTGAGCACAGATACGCAGTATTTT; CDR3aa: CASTSPGVSTDTQYF
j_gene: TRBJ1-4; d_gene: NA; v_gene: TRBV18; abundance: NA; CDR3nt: TGTGCCAGCTCTATCGACAGGACTAATGAAAAACTGTTTTTT; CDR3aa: CASSIDRTNEKLFF
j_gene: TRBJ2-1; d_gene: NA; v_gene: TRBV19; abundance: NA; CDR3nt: TGTGCCAGTAGTCATTGGGCCCCCCAGGAATATTACAATGAGCAGTTCTTC; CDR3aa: CASSHWAPQEYYNEQFF
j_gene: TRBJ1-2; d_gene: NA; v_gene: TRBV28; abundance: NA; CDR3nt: TGTGCCAGCAGCCCAACTACAACGCGGGGCTACACCTTC; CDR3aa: CASSPTTTRGYTF
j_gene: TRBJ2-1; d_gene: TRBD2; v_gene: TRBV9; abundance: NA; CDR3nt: TGTGCCAGCAGCGTAGGTAGCGGGAGGGCCACTTTTTTGAATGAGCAGTTCTTC; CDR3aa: CASSVGSGRATFLNEQFF
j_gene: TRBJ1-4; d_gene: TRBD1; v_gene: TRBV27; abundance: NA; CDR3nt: TGTGCCAGCGGGGGGACAGGGGGCTTTGGTGAAAAACTGTTTTTT; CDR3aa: CASGGTGGFGEKLFF
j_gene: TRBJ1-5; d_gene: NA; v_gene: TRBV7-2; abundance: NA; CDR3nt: TGTGCCAGCAGCTTAGGTTATTTAGGGGGAGGGGGCAATCAGCCCCAGCATTTT; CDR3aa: CASSLGYLGGGGNQPQHF
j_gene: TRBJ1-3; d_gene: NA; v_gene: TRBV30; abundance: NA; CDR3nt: TGTGCCTGGGGGGGAGGCGGGCACTCTGGAAACACCATATATTTT; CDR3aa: CAWGGGGHSGNTIYF
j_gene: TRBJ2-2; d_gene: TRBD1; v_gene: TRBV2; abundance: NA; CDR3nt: TGTGCCAGCAGTGGAGGGACAGGGCACACCGGGGAGCTGTTTTTT; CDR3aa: CASSGGTGHTGELFF
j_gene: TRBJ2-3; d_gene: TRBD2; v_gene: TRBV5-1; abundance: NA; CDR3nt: TGCGCCAGCAGTACCCTAGCGGCGGATACAGCCGGTACGCAGTATTTT; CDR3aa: CASSTLAADTAGTQYF
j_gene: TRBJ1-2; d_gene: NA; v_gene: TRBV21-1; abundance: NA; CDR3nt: TGTGCCAGCAGCAAAGCGGGTCGACAGGGGGAACAAACTAACTATGGCTACACCTTC; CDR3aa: CASSKAGRQGEQTNYGYTF
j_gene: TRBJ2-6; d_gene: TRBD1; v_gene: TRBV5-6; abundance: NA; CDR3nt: TGTGCCAGCAGCTCGACAGGGGTTCGTGGGGCCAACGTCCTGACTTTC; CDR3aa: CASSSTGVRGANVLTF
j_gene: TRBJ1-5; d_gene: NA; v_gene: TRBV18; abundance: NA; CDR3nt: TGTGCCAGCTCACAGAATTCACAGGGAGGGGTAGAGCCCCAGCATTTT; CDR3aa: CASSQNSQGGVEPQHF
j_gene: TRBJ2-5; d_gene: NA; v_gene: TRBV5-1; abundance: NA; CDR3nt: TGCGCCAGCAGCTTGGCCGTCACAGTCGGAGGGGAGACCCAGTACTTC; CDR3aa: CASSLAVTVGGETQYF
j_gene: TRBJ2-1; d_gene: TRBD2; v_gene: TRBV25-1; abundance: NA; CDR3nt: TGTGCCAGCAGTGAATTTCGGGGGACTAGCGGGAACGATGAGCAGTTCTTC; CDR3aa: CASSEFRGTSGNDEQFF
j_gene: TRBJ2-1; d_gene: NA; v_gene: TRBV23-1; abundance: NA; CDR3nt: TGCGCCAGCAGTCAATGCGGAAATGAGCAGTTCTTC; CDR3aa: CASSQCGNEQFF
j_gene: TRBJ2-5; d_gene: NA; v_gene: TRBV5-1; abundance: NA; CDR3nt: TGCGCCAGCAGCACCGGAGACCCGCCCCAAGAGACCCAGTACTTC; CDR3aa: CASSTGDPPQETQYF
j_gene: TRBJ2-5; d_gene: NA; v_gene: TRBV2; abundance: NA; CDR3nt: TGTGCCAGCAGAGAAGGGAGCGCCCATGAGACCCAGTACTTC; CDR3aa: CASREGSAHETQYF
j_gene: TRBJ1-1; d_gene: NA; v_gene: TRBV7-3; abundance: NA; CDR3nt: TGTGCCAGCAGCTTAAATCCGGGAATGAACACTGAAGCTTTCTTT; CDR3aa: CASSLNPGMNTEAFF
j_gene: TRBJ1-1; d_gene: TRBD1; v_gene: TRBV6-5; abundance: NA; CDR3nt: TGTGCCAGCAGTTCCCACCGGACAGGGGAGGAAGCTTTCTTT; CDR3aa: CASSSHRTGEEAFF
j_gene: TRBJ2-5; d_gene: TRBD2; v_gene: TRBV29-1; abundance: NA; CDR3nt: TGCAGCGTTGATGGACTAGAAAAAGGAAAGGAGACCCAGTACTTC; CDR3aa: CSVDGLEKGKETQYF
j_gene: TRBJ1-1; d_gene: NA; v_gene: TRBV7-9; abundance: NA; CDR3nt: TGTGCCAGCAGCTTAGTAAACACTGAAGCTTTCTTT; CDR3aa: CASSLVNTEAFF
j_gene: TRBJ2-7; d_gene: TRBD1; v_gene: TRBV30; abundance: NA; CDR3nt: TGTGCCGGACAGGGTTCCTACGAGCAGTACTTC; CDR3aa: CAGQGSYEQYF
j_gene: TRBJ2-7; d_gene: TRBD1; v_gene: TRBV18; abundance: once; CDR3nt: TGTGCCAGCTCACACCGACAGGGGGGTCTAGGGGAGCAGTACTTC; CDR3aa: CASSHRQGGLGEQYF
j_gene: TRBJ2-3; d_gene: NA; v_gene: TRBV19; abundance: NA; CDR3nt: TGTGCCAGTAGTCCCCAGGCTTTTTTGGGTACGCAGTATTTT; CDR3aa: CASSPQAFLGTQYF
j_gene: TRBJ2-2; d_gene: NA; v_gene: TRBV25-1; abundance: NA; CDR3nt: TGTGCCACCGCGGCATTTAACACCGGGGAGCTGTTTTTT; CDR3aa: CATAAFNTGELFF
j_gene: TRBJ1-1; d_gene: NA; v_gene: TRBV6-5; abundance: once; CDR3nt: TGTGCCAGCAGTTACTCCGAGGGGAACACTGAAGCTTTCTTT; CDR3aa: CASSYSEGNTEAFF
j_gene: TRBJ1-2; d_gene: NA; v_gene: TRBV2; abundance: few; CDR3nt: TGTGCCAGCAGTGAGCGTCTAGGGGGTCGCTACACCTTC; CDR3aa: CASSERLGGRYTF
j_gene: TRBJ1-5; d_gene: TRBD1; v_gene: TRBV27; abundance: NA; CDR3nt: TGTGCCAGCAGTTTCAGGGGGGCTAATCAGCCCCAGCATTTT; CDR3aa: CASSFRGANQPQHF
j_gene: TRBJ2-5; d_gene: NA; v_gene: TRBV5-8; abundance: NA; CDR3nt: TGTGCCAGCAGCTTGTTACCAGGTCCAAGGGGGGAGACCCAGTACTTC; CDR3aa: CASSLLPGPRGETQYF